One and the same sample provided the 8 T cell receptor beta chains below, sequenced in a study of T cell responses to AZD1222 COVID-19 vaccine. The protocol was immunoSEQ multiplex PCR, while the TCRdb copy is restricted to in-frame clones and leaves out a portion. The table has over 150,000 clones, 94% seen once. This sample comprised peripheral blood, obtained 28 days after the second AZD1222 dose. Receptors were obtained from an adult who received the AZD1222 COVID-19 vaccine.

The chain couples TRBV4-1 to TRBJ1-4; D possibly corresponds to TRBD1 (6 bases). Germline CDR1 and CDR2: MGHRA and YSYEKL. This CDR3 has 15 residues. V was trimmed by 4 bases and J by 5 bases, leaving 14 bases between them. The CDR3 loop reads CASSLGQRENEKLFF. DNA of the CDR3: TGCGCCAGCAGCCTTGGACAGCGAGAGAATGAAAAACTGTTTTTT.

The chain combines TRBV11-2 with TRBJ2-7; 7 bases map to TRBD1. CDR3 size: 14 residues. V lost 4 bases to trimming and J lost 5 bases; unmatched junction nucleotides: 8. CDR1 SGHAT and CDR2 FQNNGV come from the germline V gene. CDR3 sequence: CASSYHDRDNEQYF. The CDR3 nucleotides read TGTGCCAGCAGCTACCACGACAGGGACAACGAGCAGTACTTC.

The chain employs TRBV7-2 and TRBJ1-2; 7 bases are a match to TRBD1. CDR1 and CDR2 from the germline V gene are SGHTA and FQGNSA. This CDR3 contains 16 residues. V gave up 0 bases and J gave up 0 bases; unmatched junction bases: 4. This CDR3 reads CASSLAGGASNYGYTF. DNA of the CDR3: TGTGCCAGCAGCTTAGCAGGGGGCGCTTCTAACTATGGCTACACCTTC.

The chain carries TRBV6-5 and TRBJ1-4, with D possibly matching TRBD1 (5 bases). With 6 bases removed from V and 4 bases from J, the gap between germline ends came to 12 bases. Germline CDR1 reads MNHEY; CDR2 reads SVGAGI. CDR3 length equals 14 residues. CDR3 loop: CASSLGEYNEKLFF. The DNA of the CDR3 is TGTGCCAGCAGCCTAGGGGAGTATAATGAAAAACTGTTTTTT.

The rearrangement links TRBV2 to TRBJ1-1; the D gene is possibly TRBD1 (6 bases). Germline lookup yields CDR1 SNHLY and CDR2 FYNNEI. The CDR3 sequence is 13 residues long. Trimming removed 10 bases at V and 3 bases at J, with 15 bases between. CDR3 DNA: TGTGCCATAAACAGGGAGGGGGACACTGAAGCTTTCTTT. This gives the protein CAINREGDTEAFF.

The V and J genes are TRBV7-6 and TRBJ2-2, with TRBD2 as a possible D gene (7 bases). V shed 4 bases and J shed 3 bases, with 15 bases lying between them. CDR3 length: 16 amino acids. Germline V gives CDR1 SGHVS, CDR2 FNYEAQ. The CDR3 loop is CASSSRGGADTGELFF. The CDR3 DNA sequence: TGTGCCAGCAGCTCAAGGGGGGGCGCGGACACCGGGGAGCTGTTTTTT.

The chain recombines TRBV12-3 or TRBV12-4 with TRBJ1-3; D uncertain. The V end lost 5 bases, the J end lost 2 bases, and 4 bases lay between the germline ends. The CDR3 totals 12 residues. The CDR3 nucleotides are TGTGCCAGCAGTCCCCCTGGAAACACCATATATTTT. Encoded protein: CASSPPGNTIYF.

This chain uses TRBV10-3 with TRBJ1-6; D perhaps matches TRBD1 (5 bases). The CDR3 sequence is 15 residues long. V shed 0 bases and J shed 9 bases, with 12 bases lying between them. Germline V lookup: CDR1 ENHRY, CDR2 SYGVKD. The CDR3 here is CAISESEGSSSPLHF. In DNA, the CDR3 is TGTGCCATCAGTGAGTCAGAGGGGTCTTCTTCACCCCTCCACTTT.